This note documents a single TCR beta chain sequence. The germline gives CDR1 SNHLY, CDR2 FYNNEI. Trimming cost V 9 bases and J 3 bases, with 17 bases left between them. CDR3 size: 14 residues. Treatment described: around 19 received Ad26.COV2.S at low or high dose, single or two shots; roughly five received placebo; per-sample allocation not given. Sampling was performed 63 days after the first vaccine or placebo injection. This sample was taken from a study of Ad26.COV2.S vaccination and SARS-CoV-2 variants. About the research overall: Ad26.COV2.S shots went into the muscle once or twice, 56 days apart.

Repertoires were generated with immunoSEQ multiplex PCR, while TCRdb's copy carries only in-frame clones and drops some. The sample consists of about 680,000 clones, roughly 90% of them appearing once. The chain employs TRBV2 and TRBJ1-1; D perhaps matches TRBD1 (5 bases). The sequences come from peripheral blood, collected in a trial of Ad26.COV2.S vaccine versus placebo. The clonotype was recovered from a person between 18 and 59 years old who received the Ad26.COV2.S COVID-19 vaccine or a placebo. CDR3 in DNA: TGTGCCAGAGCAACTTTCGGGGGTTACACTGAAGCTTTCTTT. Encoded protein: CARATFGGYTEAFF.